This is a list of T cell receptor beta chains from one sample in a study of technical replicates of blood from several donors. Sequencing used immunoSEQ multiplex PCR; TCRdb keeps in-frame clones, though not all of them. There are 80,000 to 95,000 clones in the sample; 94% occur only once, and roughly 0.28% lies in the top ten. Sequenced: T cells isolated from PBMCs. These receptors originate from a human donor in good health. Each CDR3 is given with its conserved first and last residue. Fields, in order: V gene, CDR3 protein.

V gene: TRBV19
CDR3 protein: CASSDNNGNQPQHF

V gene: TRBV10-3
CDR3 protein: CAISERDSLQFEQYF

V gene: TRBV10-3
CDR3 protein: CAISEGGRPEAFF

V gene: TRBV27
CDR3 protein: CASKGLAGGYDTGELFF

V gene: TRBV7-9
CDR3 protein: CASSLGLATNEKLFF

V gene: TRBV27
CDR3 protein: CASSLQGNTEAFF

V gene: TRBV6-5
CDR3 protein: CASSLQGGYQPQHF

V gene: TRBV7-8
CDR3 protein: CASSPRADPGDTEAFF

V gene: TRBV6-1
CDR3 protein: CASSGHRGLNTEAFF

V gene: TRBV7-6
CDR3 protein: CASSTSGPTDTQYF

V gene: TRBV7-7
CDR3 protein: CASSPYSLAGAERSYEQYF

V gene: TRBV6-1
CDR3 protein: CASSTGVGLNQPQHF

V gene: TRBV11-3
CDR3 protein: CASSLDLLGYTF

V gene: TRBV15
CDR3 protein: CATSRERQGTYEQYF

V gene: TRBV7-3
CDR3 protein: CASSGSGTGIANYGYTF

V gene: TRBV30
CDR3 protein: CAWSVGAGSGEQYF

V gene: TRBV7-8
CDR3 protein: CASSLVKRQGLNQPQHF

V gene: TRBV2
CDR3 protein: CASTTASSYNSPLHF

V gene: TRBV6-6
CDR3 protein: CASRSGQTNQPQHF

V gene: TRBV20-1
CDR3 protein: CSALLNTEAFF

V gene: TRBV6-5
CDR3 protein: CASRLLVSSYNEQFF

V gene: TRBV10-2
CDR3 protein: CATRQGSEAFF

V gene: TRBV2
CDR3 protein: CASSDRGDQPQHF

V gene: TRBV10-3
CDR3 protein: CAISWGGGNQPQHF